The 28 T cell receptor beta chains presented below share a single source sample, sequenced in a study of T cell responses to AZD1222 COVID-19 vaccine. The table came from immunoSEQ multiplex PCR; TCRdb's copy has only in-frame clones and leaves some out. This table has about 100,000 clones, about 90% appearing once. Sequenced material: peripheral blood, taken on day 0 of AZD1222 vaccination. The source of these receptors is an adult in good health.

The CDR3 sequence: CASRDRALESEQFF. CDR3 nucleotide sequence: TGTGCCAGTAGGGACAGGGCGTTAGAAAGTGAGCAGTTCTTC. The V and J genes are TRBV2 and TRBJ2-1; 9 bases are a match to TRBD1. CDR3 length: 14 amino acids. The V gene end was trimmed by 9 bases and the J gene end by 9 bases; junction bases not matched to a gene: 12. Germline V gene lookup returns CDR1 SNHLY and CDR2 FYNNEI. Full variable domain (remainder filled in from reference TRBV2 and TRBJ2-1): EPEVTQTPSHQVTQMGQEVILRCVPISNHLYFYWYRQILGQKVEFLVSFYNNEISEKSEIFDDQFSVERPDGSNFTLKIRSTKLEDSAMYFCASRDRALESEQFFGPGTRLTVL.

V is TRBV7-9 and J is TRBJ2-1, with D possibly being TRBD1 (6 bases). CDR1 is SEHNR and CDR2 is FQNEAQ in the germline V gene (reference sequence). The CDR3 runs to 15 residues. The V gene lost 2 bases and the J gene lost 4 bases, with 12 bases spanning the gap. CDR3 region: CASSLLVGAYNEQFF. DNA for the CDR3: TGTGCCAGCAGCTTACTTGTGGGGGCATACAATGAGCAGTTCTTC.

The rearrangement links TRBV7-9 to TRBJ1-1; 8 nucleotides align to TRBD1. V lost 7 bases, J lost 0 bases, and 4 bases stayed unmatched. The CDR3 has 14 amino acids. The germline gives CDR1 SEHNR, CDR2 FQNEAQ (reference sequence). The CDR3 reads CASTWDRMNTEAFF. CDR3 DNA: TGTGCCAGCACCTGGGACAGGATGAACACTGAAGCTTTCTTT.

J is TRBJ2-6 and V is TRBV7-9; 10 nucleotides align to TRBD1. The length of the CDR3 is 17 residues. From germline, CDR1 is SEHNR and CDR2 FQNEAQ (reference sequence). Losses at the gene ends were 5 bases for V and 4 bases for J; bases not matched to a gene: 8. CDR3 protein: CASSVGQGRSGANVLTF. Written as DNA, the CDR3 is TGTGCCAGCAGCGTGGGACAGGGGAGATCCGGGGCCAACGTCCTGACTTTC. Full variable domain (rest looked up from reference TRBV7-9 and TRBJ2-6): DTGVSQNPRHKITKRGQNVTFRCDPISEHNRLYWYRQTLGQGPEFLTYFQNEAQLEKSRLLSDRFSAERPKGSFSTLEIQRTEQGDSAMYLCASSVGQGRSGANVLTFGAGSRLTVL.

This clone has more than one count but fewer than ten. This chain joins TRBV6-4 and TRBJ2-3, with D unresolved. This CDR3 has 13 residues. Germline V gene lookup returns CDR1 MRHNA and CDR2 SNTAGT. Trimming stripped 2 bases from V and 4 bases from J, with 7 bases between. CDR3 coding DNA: TGTGCCAGCAGTGACGGAGAGGCAGATACGCAGTATTTT. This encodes CASSDGEADTQYF.

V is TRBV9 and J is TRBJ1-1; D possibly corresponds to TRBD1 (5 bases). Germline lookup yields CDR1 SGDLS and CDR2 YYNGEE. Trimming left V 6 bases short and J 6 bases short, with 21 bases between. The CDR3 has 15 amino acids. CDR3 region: CASTVSGALGAEAFF. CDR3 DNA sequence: TGTGCCAGCACCGTGTCCGGGGCCCTGGGCGCTGAAGCTTTCTTT.

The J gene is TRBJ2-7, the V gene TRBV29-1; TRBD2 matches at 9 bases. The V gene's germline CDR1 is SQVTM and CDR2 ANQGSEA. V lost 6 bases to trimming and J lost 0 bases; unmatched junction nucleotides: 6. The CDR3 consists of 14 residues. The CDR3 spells CSVALAGSSYEQYF. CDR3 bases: TGCAGCGTCGCCCTAGCGGGGAGCTCCTACGAGCAGTACTTC.

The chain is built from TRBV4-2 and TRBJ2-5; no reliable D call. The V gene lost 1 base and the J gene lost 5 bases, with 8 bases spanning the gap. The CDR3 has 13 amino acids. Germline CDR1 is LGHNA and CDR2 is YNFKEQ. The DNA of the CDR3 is TGTGCCAGCAGCCAAGGGTTGCGGGAGACCCAGTACTTC. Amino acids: CASSQGLRETQYF.

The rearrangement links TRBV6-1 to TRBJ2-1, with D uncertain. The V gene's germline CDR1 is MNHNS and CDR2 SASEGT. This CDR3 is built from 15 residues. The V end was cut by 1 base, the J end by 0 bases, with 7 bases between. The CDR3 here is CASSEGAISYNEQFF. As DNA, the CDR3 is TGTGCCAGCAGTGAAGGCGCGATCTCCTACAATGAGCAGTTCTTC.

The CDR3 sequence: CASSIRGGNTEAFF. The DNA for the CDR3 is TGTGCCAGTAGTATTAGAGGGGGTAACACTGAAGCTTTCTTT. The V gene is TRBV19, the J gene TRBJ1-1; D may be TRBD1 (6 bases). V lost 3 bases and J lost 2, with 10 bases in between. The CDR3 spans 14 residues. Per the germline V gene, CDR1 is LNHDA and CDR2 is SQIVND (reference sequence).

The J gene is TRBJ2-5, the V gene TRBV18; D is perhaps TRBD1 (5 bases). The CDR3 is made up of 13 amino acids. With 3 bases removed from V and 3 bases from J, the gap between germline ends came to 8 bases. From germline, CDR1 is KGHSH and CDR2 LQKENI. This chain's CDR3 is CASSPTEEETQYF. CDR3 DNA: TGTGCCAGCTCACCGACAGAAGAAGAGACCCAGTACTTC.

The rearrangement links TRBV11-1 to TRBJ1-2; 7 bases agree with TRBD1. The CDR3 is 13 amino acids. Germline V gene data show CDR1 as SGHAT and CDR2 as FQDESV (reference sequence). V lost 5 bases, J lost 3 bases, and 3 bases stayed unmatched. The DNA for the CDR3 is TGTGCCAGCAGCCTGGGACAGTACTATGGCTACACCTTC. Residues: CASSLGQYYGYTF.

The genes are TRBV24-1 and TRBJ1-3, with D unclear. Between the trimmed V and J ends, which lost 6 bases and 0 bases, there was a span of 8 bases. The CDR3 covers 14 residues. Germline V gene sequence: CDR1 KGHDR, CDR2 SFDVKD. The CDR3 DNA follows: TGTGCCACCAGTCCAAGGGACTCTGGAAACACCATATATTTT. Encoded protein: CATSPRDSGNTIYF.

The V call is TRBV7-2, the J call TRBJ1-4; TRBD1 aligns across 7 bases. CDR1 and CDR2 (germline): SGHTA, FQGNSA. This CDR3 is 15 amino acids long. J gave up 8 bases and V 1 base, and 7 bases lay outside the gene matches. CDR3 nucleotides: TGTGCCAGCAGCTTAGGATTATTCAGGGGGGAAAAACTGTTTTTT. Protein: CASSLGLFRGEKLFF.

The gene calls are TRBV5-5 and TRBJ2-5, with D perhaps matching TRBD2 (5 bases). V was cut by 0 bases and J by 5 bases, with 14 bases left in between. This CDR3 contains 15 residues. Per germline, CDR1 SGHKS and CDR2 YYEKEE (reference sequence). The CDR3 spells CASSLEGLAAETQYF. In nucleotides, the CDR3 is TGTGCCAGCAGCTTGGAGGGCCTAGCAGCCGAGACCCAGTACTTC.

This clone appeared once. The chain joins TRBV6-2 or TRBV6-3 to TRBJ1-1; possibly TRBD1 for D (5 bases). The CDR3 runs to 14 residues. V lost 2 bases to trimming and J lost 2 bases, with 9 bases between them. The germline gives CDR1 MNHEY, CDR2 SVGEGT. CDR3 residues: CASSYQTVNTEAFF. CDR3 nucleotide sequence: TGTGCCAGCAGTTACCAGACAGTTAACACTGAAGCTTTCTTT.

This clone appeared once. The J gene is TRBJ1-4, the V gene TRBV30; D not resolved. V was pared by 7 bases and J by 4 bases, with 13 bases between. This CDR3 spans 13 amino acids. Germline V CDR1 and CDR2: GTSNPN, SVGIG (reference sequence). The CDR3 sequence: CASSLFRNEKLFF. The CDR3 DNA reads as TGTGCCTCCTCCCTCTTTCGTAATGAAAAACTGTTTTTT.

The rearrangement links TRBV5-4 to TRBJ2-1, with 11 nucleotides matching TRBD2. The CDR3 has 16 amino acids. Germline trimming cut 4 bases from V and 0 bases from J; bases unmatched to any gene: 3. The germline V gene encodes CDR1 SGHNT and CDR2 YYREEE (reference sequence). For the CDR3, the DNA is TGTGCCAGCAGCAGGGGACTAGCGGACTCCTACAATGAGCAGTTCTTC. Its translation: CASSRGLADSYNEQFF.

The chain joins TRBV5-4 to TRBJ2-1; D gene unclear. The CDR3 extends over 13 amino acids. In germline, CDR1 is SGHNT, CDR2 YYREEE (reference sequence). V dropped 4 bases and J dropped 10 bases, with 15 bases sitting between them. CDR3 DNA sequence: TGTGCCAGCAGCCAAGGTTGGGATAGCGAGCAGTTCTTC. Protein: CASSQGWDSEQFF.

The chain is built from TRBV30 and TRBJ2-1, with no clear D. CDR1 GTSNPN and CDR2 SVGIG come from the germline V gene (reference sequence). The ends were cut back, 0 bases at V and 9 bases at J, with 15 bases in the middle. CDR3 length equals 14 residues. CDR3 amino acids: CAWSVLRVTGEQFF. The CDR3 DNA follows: TGTGCCTGGAGTGTACTGCGCGTCACGGGTGAGCAGTTCTTC.

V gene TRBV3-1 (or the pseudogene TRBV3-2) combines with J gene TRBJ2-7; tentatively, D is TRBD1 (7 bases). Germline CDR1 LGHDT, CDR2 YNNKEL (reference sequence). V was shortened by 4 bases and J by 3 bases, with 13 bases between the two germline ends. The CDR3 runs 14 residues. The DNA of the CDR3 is TGTGCCAGCAGCCGCGGACAGGAGGGCTACGAGCAGTACTTC. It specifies CASSRGQEGYEQYF.

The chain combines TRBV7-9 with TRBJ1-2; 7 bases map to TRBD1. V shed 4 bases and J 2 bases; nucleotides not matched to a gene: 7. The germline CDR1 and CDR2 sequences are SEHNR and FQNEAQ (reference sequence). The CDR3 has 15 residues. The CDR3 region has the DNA TGTGCCAGCAGCTCCCCGGACAGGATCAACTATGGCTACACCTTC. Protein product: CASSSPDRINYGYTF.

The CDR3 nucleotides read TGTGCCAGCAGTGAATGGACTAAGGGATCCTACGAGCAGTACTTC. Its translation: CASSEWTKGSYEQYF. This sequence joins TRBV25-1 and TRBJ2-7; TRBD2 is a possible D gene (6 bases). Germline CDR1 is MGHDK and CDR2 is SYGVNS. This CDR3 region has 15 residues. V was clipped by 1 base and J by 1 base, with 11 bases between them.

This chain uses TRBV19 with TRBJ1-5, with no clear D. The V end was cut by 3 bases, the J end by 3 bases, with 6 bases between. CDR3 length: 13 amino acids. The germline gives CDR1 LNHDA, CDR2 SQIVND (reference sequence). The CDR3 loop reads CASSIVLNQPQHF. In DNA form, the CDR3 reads TGTGCCAGTAGTATTGTCCTCAATCAGCCCCAGCATTTT.

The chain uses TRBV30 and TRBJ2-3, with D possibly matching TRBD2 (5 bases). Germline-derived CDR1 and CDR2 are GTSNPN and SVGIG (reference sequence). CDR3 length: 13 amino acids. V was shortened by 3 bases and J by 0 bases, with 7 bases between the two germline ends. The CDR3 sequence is CAWRGGSTDTQYF. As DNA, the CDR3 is TGTGCCTGGAGGGGCGGGAGCACAGATACGCAGTATTTT.

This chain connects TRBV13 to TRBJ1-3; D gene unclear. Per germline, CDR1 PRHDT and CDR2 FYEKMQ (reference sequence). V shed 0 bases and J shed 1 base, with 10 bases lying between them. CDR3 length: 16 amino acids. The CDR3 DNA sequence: TGTGCCAGCAGCTTAGGGGTGGGAGAGTCTGGAAACACCATATATTTT. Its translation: CASSLGVGESGNTIYF.

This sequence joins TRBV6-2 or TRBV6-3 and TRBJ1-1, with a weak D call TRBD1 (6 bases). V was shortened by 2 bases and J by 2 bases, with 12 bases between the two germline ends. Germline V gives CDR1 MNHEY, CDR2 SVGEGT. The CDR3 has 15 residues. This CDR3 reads CASSYLDRFNTEAFF. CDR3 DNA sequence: TGTGCCAGCAGTTACCTTGACAGGTTTAACACTGAAGCTTTCTTT.

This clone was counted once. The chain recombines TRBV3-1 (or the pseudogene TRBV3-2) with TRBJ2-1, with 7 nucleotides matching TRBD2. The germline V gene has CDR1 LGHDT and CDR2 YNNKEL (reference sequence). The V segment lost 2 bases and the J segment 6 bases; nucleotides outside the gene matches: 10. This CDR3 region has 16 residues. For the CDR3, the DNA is TGTGCCAGCAGCCAAAGCGGGACTATGAGGGGCAATGAGCAGTTCTTC. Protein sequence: CASSQSGTMRGNEQFF.